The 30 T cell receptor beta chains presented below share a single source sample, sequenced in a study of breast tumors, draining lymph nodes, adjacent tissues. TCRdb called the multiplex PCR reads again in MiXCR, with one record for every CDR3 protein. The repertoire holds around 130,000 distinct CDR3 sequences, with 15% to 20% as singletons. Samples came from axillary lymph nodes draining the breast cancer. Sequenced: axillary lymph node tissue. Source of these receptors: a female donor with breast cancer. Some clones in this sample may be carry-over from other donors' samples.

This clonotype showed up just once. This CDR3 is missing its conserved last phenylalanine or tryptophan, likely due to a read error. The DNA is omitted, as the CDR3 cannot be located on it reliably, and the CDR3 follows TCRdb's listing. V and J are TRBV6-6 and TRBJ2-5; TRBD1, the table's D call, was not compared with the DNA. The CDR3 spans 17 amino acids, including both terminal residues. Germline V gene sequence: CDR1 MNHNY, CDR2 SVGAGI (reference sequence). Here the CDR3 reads CASSDRGVSRDGETQCS.

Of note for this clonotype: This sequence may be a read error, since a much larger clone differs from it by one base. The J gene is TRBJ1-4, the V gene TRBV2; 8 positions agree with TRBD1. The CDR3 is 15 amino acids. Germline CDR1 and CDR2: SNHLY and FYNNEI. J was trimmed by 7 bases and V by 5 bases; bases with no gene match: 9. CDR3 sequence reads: CASSSQGAFGEKLFF. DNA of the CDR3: TGTGCCAGCAGTTCGCAGGGGGCTTTTGGTGAAAAACTGTTTTTT.

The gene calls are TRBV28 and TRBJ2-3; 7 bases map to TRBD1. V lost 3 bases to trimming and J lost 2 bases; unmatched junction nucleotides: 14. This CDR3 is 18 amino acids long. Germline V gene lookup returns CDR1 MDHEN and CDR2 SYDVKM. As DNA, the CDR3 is TGTGCCAGCAGTTTTCCTATCTCCGGGACAGCAAACACAGATACGCAGTATTTT. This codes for CASSFPISGTANTDTQYF.

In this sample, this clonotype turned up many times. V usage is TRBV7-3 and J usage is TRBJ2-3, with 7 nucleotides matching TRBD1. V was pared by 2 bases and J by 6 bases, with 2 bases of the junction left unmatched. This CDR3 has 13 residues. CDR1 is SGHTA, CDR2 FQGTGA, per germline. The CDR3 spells CASSLDRADTQYF. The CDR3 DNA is TGTGCCAGCAGCTTAGACAGGGCGGATACGCAGTATTTT.

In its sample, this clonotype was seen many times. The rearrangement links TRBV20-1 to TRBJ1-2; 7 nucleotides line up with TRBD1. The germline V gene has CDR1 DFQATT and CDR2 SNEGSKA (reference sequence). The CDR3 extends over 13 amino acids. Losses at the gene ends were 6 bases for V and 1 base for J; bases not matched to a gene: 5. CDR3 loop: CSAGGQYNYGYTF. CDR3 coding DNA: TGCAGTGCGGGGGGACAGTATAACTATGGCTACACCTTC.

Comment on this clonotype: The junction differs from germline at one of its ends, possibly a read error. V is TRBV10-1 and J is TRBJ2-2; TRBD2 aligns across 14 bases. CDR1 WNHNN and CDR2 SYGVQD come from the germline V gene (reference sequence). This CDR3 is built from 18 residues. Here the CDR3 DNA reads TGCGCCAGCAGTGGGGGACTAGCGGGGGACCCGAACACCGGGGAGCTGCTTTTT. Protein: CASSGGLAGDPNTGELLF.

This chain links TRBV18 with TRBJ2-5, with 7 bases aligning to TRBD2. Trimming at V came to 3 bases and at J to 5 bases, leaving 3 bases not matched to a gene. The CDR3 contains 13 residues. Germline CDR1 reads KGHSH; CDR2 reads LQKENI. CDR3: CASSPGGMETQYF. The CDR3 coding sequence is TGTGCCAGCTCACCGGGGGGGATGGAGACCCAGTACTTC.

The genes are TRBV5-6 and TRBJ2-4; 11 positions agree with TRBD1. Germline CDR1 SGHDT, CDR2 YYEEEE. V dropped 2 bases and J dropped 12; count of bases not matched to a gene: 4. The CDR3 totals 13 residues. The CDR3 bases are TGTGCCAGCAGCTTCGGACAGGGGGCGGCTCAGTACTTC. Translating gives CASSFGQGAAQYF.

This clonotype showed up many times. CDR3 loop: CSAKLTSRETQYF. DNA for the CDR3: TGCAGTGCTAAACTGACTAGTCGGGAGACCCAGTACTTC. J is TRBJ2-5 and V is TRBV20-1; a weak D match, TRBD2 (6 bases). There are 13 residues in the CDR3. Trimming stripped 4 bases from V and 5 bases from J, with 14 bases between. Germline assignment: CDR1 DFQATT and CDR2 SNEGSKA (reference sequence).

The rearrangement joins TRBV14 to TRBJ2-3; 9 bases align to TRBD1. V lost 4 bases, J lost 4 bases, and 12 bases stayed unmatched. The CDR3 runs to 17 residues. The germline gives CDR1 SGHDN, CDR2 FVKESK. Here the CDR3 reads CASSLYRGTGLADTQYF. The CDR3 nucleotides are TGTGCCAGCAGCCTTTATCGGGGGACAGGGTTGGCAGATACGCAGTATTTT. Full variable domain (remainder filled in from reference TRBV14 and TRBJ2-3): EAGVTQFPSHSVIEKGQTVTLRCDPISGHDNLYWYRRVMGKEIKFLLHFVKESKQDESGMPNNRFLAERTGGTYSTLKVQPAELEDSGVYFCASSLYRGTGLADTQYFGPGTRLTVL.

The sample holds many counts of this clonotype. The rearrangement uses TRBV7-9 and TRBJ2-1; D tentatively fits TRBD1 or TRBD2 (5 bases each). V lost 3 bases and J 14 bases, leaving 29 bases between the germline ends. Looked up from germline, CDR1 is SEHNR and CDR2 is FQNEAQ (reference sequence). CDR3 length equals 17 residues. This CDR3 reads CASSLGVPPPLNRSEFF. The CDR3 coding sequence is TGTGCCAGCAGCTTGGGGGTCCCCCCTCCCTTGAACAGGTCGGAGTTCTTC.

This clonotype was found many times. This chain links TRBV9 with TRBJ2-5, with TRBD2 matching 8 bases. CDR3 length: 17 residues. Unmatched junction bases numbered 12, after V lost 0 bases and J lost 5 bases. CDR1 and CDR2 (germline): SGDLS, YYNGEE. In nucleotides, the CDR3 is TGTGCCAGCAGCGTAGCGGGAGCGGGGGCCACAGGGGAGACCCAGTACTTC. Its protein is CASSVAGAGATGETQYF.

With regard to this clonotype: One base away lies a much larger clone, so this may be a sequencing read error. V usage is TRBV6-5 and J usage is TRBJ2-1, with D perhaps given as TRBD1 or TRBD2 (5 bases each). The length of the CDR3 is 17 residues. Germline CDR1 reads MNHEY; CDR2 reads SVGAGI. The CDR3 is CASSYFSGTSRANGQFF. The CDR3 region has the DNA TGTGCCAGCAGTTACTTTTCCGGGACCTCAAGGGCAAATGGGCAGTTCTTC.

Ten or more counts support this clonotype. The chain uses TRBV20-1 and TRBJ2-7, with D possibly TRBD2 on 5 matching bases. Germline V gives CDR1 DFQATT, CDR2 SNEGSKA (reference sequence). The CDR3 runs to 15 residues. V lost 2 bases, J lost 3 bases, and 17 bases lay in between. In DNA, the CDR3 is TGCAGTGCTAGACCCCCCCGCCGGGGAGACTACGAGCAGTACTTC. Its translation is CSARPPRRGDYEQYF.

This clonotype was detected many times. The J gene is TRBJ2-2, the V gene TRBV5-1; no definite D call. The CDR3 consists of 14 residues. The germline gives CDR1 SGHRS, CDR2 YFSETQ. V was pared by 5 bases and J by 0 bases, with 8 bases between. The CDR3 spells CASRETSNTGELFF. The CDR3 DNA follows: TGCGCCAGCAGAGAGACATCGAACACCGGGGAGCTGTTTTTT.

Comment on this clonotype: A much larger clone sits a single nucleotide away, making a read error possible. CDR3 protein: CASALSSTSGDTGELFF. The CDR3, as DNA: TGTGCCAGCGCCCTATCATCGACTAGCGGGGACACCGGGGAGCTGTTTTTT. This sequence joins TRBV2 and TRBJ2-2; 11 positions agree with TRBD2. Losses at the gene ends were 8 bases for V and 3 bases for J; bases not matched to a gene: 11. Germline CDR1 and CDR2: SNHLY and FYNNEI. The CDR3 runs to 17 residues.

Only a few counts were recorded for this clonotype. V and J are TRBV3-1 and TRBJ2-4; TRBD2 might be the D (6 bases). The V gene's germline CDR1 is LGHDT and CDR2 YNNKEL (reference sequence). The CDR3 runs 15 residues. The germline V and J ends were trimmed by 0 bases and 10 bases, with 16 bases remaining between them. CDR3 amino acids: CASSQDVVEGRIQYF. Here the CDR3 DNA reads TGTGCCAGCAGCCAAGATGTCGTCGAGGGGAGGATTCAGTACTTC. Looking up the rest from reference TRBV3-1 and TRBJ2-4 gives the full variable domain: DTAVSQTPKYLVTQMGNDKSIKCEQNLGHDTMYWYKQDSKKFLKIMFSYNNKELIINETVPNRFSPKSPDKAHLNLHINSLELGDSAVYFCASSQDVVEGRIQYFGAGTRLSVL.

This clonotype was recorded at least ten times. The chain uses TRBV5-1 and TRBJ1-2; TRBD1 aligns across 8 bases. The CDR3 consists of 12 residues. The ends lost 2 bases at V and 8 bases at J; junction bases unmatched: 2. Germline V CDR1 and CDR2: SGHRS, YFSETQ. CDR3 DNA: TGCGCCAGCAGCTTTGGACAGGGAGGCTACACCTTC. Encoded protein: CASSFGQGGYTF.

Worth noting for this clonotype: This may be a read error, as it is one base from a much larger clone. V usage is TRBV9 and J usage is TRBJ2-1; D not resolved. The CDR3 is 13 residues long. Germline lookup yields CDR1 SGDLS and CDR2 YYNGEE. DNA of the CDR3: TGTGCCTGCAGCGTTTTTACCCGGGATGAGCAGTTCTTC. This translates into CACSVFTRDEQFF.

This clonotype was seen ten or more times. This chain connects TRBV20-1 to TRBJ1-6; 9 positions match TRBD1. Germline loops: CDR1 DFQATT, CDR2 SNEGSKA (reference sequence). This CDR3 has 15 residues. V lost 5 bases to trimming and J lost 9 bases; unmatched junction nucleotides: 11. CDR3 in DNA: TGCAGTGCTGGACGTGGGGGACAGGGAATTTCACCCCTCCACTTT. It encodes CSAGRGGQGISPLHF.

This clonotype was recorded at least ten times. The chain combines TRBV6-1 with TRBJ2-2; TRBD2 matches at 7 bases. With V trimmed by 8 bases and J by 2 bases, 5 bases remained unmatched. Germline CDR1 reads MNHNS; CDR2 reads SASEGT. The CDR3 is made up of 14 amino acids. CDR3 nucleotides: TGTGCCAGCGGGGGACTACACAACACCGGGGAGCTGTTTTTT. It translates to CASGGLHNTGELFF.

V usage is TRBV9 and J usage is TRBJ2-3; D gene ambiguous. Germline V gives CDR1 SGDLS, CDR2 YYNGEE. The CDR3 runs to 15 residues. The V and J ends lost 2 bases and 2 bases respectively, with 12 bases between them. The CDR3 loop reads CASSVYRATTDTQYF. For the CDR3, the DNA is TGTGCCAGCAGCGTTTACCGGGCTACCACAGATACGCAGTATTTT.

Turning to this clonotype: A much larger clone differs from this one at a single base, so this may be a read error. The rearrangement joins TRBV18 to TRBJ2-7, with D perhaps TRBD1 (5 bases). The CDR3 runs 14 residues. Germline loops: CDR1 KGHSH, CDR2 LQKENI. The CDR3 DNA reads TGTGCCAGCCCACCGGGCCAGGGCGCCGACGAGCAGTACTTC. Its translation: CASPPGQGADEQYF.

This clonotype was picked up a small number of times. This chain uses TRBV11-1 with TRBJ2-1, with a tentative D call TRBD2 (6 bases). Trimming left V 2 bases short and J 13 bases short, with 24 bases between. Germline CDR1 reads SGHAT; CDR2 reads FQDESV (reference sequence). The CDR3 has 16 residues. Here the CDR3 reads CASSLWVSAGGTSQFF. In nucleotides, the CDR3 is TGTGCCAGCAGCTTATGGGTTTCTGCAGGCGGCACTAGCCAGTTCTTC.

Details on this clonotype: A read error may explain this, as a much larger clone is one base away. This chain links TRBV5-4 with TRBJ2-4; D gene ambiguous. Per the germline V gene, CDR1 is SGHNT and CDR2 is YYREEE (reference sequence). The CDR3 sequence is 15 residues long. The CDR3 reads CASSSQTTATNIQYF. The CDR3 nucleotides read TGTGCCAGCAGCTCGCAAACAACGGCCACAAACATTCAGTACTTC.

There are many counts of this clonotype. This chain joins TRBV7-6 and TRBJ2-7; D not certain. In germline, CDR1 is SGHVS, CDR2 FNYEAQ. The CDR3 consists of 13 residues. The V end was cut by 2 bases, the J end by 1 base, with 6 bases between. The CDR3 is CASSLSGSYEQYF. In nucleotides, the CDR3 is TGTGCCAGCAGCTTATCGGGTTCCTACGAGCAGTACTTC.

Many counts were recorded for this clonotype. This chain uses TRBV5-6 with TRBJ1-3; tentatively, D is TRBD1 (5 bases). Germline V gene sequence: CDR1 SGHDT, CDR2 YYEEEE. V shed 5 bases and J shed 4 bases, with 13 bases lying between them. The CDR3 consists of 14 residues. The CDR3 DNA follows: TGTGCCAGCAGACCACCGGGACGAGGAAACACCATATATTTT. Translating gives CASRPPGRGNTIYF. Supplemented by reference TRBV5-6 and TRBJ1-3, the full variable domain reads DAGVTQSPTHLIKTRGQQVTLRCSPKSGHDTVSWYQQALGQGPQFIFQYYEEEERQRGNFPDRFSGHQFPNYSSELNVNALLLGDSALYLCASRPPGRGNTIYFGEGSWLTVV.

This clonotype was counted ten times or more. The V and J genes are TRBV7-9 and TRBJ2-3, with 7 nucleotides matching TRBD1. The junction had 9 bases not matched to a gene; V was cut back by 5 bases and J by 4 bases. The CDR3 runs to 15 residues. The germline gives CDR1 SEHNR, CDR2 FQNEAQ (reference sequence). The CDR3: CASSPDRAGADTQYF. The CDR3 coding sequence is TGTGCCAGCAGCCCCGACAGGGCTGGGGCAGATACGCAGTATTTT.

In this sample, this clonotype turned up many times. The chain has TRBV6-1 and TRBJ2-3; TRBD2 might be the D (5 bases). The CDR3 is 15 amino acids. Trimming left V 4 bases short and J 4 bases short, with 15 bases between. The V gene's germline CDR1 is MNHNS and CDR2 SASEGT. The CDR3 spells CASSVSGVVPDTQYF. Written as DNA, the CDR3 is TGTGCCAGCAGTGTGTCCGGGGTGGTTCCAGATACGCAGTATTTT.

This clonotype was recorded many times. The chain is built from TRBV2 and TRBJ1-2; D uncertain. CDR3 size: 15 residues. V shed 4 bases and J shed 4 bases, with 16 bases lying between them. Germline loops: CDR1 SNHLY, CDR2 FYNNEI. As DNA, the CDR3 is TGTGCCAGCAGTGCTCGGGTGGCGACGCTCTATGGCTACACCTTC. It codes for CASSARVATLYGYTF. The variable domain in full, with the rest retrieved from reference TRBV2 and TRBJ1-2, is EPEVTQTPSHQVTQMGQEVILRCVPISNHLYFYWYRQILGQKVEFLVSFYNNEISEKSEIFDDQFSVERPDGSNFTLKIRSTKLEDSAMYFCASSARVATLYGYTFGSGTRLTVV.